Following are 22 T cell receptor beta chains from one sample sequenced in a study of human T cells and chemical hapten exposure. TCRdb called the RACE reads again in MiXCR, with one record for every CDR3 protein. This table holds roughly 150,000 distinct CDR3 sequences, approximately 30% found once. As for time point: patch test 3, about 24 weeks after DPC sensitization. Specified treatment: therapeutic diphenylcyclopropenone sensitization with weekly scalp DPC. The sample in question was whole blood, obtained in connection with sensitization to the hapten diphenylcyclopropenone (DPC). These receptors were taken from a woman younger than 30 with alopecia areata. Some clones in this sample may be carry-over from other donors' samples.

This chain connects TRBV29-1 to TRBJ1-6, with D hard to call. CDR3 length: 12 amino acids. The V end lost 4 bases, the J end lost 7 bases, and 8 bases lay between the germline ends. Germline CDR1 SQVTM, CDR2 ANQGSEA. The CDR3 nucleotides read TGCAGCGTTGGGGAGGTCAATTCACCCCTCCACTTT. Translated: CSVGEVNSPLHF. The entire variable domain, with the rest obtained from reference TRBV29-1 and TRBJ1-6, is as follows: SAVISQKPSRDICQRGTSLTIQCQVDSQVTMMFWYRQQPGQSLTLIATANQGSEATYESGFVIDKFPISRPNLTFSTLTVSNMSPEDSSIYLCSVGEVNSPLHFGNGTRLTVT.

The sample holds a few counts of this clonotype. This chain joins TRBV29-1 and TRBJ1-5; maybe TRBD1 (6 bases). V lost 3 bases, J lost 7 bases, and 13 bases lay in between. This CDR3 is built from 13 residues. CDR1 and CDR2 (germline): SQVTM, ANQGSEA. CDR3 loop: CSVDTGIGQPQHF. The DNA for the CDR3 is TGCAGCGTTGATACAGGGATAGGGCAGCCCCAGCATTTT.

This clonotype was seen more than once but under ten times. The chain links TRBV25-1 to TRBJ1-1; D may be TRBD1 (6 bases). This CDR3 has 12 residues. Per the germline V gene, CDR1 is MGHDK and CDR2 is SYGVNS. Trimming removed 2 bases from V and 10 bases from J, with 11 bases in between. The CDR3 loop is CASSEIRGGAFF. The CDR3 DNA reads as TGTGCCAGCAGTGAAATAAGAGGGGGAGCTTTCTTT. Drawing the rest from reference TRBV25-1 and TRBJ1-1, the complete variable domain is EADIYQTPRYLVIGTGKKITLECSQTMGHDKMYWYQQDPGMELHLIHYSYGVNSTEKGDLSSESTVSRIRTEHFPLTLESARPSHTSQYLCASSEIRGGAFFGQGTRLTVV.

The chain combines TRBV12-3 or TRBV12-4 with TRBJ2-3; maybe TRBD1 (5 bases). CDR3 length equals 14 residues. Trimming took 6 bases from V and 4 from J, leaving 14 bases between them. The CDR3 DNA reads as TGTGCCAGCAGGCAGGGTTATTCGGCAGATACGCAGTATTTT. Translated: CASRQGYSADTQYF.

This clonotype was seen a handful of times. The chain joins TRBV29-1 to TRBJ1-5; TRBD1 aligns across 8 bases. J was trimmed by 7 bases and V by 6 bases; bases with no gene match: 8. Germline loops: CDR1 SQVTM, CDR2 ANQGSEA. The CDR3 is 13 residues long. The CDR3 sequence: CSVATGEGQPQHF. CDR3 DNA: TGCAGCGTCGCGACAGGGGAAGGGCAGCCCCAGCATTTT. The whole variable domain, remainder taken from reference TRBV29-1 and TRBJ1-5, is SAVISQKPSRDICQRGTSLTIQCQVDSQVTMMFWYRQQPGQSLTLIATANQGSEATYESGFVIDKFPISRPNLTFSTLTVSNMSPEDSSIYLCSVATGEGQPQHFGDGTRLSIL.

This clonotype was found a few times. The chain couples TRBV6-2 or TRBV6-3 to TRBJ1-5; D remains unclear. V dropped 6 bases and J dropped 3 bases, with 12 bases sitting between them. Germline CDR1 and CDR2: MNHEY and SVGEGT. This CDR3 has 14 residues. The CDR3 reads CASRYSQINQPQHF. CDR3 sequence (DNA): TGTGCCAGCAGATACAGCCAGATCAATCAGCCCCAGCATTTT.

The chain has TRBV7-9 and TRBJ1-6, with 9 bases fitting TRBD1. V was clipped by 4 bases and J by 10 bases; unmatched bases: 2. From germline, CDR1 is SEHNR and CDR2 FQNEAQ (reference sequence). The CDR3 consists of 13 residues. CDR3 nucleotide sequence: TGTGCCAGCAGCTCGGGACAGGGCTCACCCCTCCACTTT. Amino acid sequence: CASSSGQGSPLHF.

This clonotype has more than one count but fewer than ten. This chain connects TRBV27 to TRBJ2-1; D may be TRBD2 (6 bases). This CDR3 comprises 13 residues. Per the germline V gene, CDR1 is MNHEY and CDR2 is SMNVEV (reference sequence). V was clipped by 1 base and J by 6 bases, with 7 bases between them. Here the CDR3 DNA reads TGTGCCAGCAGTTTATTGCGGGGCAATGAGCAGTTCTTC. Translating gives CASSLLRGNEQFF.

The rearrangement joins TRBV7-2 to TRBJ2-1; the match to TRBD2 covers 9 bases. Germline CDR1 and CDR2: SGHTA and FQGNSA. The CDR3 is 15 residues long. With 2 bases clipped from V and 4 bases from J, the junction kept 3 bases outside the gene matches. The DNA of the CDR3 is TGTGCCAGCAGCTTAATGCGGGGGGGTTACAATGAGCAGTTCTTC. Translation: CASSLMRGGYNEQFF.

This chain connects TRBV29-1 to TRBJ1-2, with 8 bases fitting TRBD1. With V trimmed by 6 bases and J by 2 bases, 14 bases remained unmatched. The CDR3 loop spans 16 amino acids. Germline assignment: CDR1 SQVTM and CDR2 ANQGSEA. CDR3 in amino acids: CSVVTGAPSTNYGYTF. DNA for the CDR3: TGCAGCGTGGTGACAGGGGCGCCGTCAACAAACTATGGCTACACCTTC.

The chain is built from TRBV5-6 and TRBJ2-1; D uncertain. This CDR3 is built from 12 residues. CDR1 is SGHDT, CDR2 YYEEEE, per germline. With 5 bases removed from V and 11 bases from J, the gap between germline ends came to 14 bases. DNA for the CDR3: TGTGCCAGCAGTGCTGTCCCATCCCAGCAGTTCTTC. The encoded protein is CASSAVPSQQFF.

This clonotype was counted ten times or more. This chain connects TRBV4-1 to TRBJ2-1, with a weak D call TRBD1 (5 bases). V lost 3 bases and J lost 8, with 14 bases in between. This CDR3 contains 14 residues. The germline gives CDR1 MGHRA, CDR2 YSYEKL. The CDR3 reads CASSHWKQVHEQFF. CDR3 coding DNA: TGCGCCAGCAGCCACTGGAAACAGGTCCATGAGCAGTTCTTC.

This sequence joins TRBV6-5 and TRBJ2-2, with no clear D. The germline V gene encodes CDR1 MNHEY and CDR2 SVGAGI. The CDR3 has 13 amino acids. V lost 8 bases to trimming and J lost 1 base, with 8 bases between them. The CDR3 region has the DNA TGTGCCAGCGTCTCATGGAACACCGGGGAGCTGTTTTTT. Its protein product is CASVSWNTGELFF.

This clonotype occurred a few times. CDR3 bases: TGTGCCAGCAGTGACGGCGGGAGGGCCGGGAAGACCCAGTACTTC. Amino acid sequence: CASSDGGRAGKTQYF. The gene calls are TRBV2 and TRBJ2-5; 9 bases are a match to TRBD2. Germline V gene data show CDR1 as SNHLY and CDR2 as FYNNEI. The V and J ends lost 3 bases and 6 bases, in that order; junction bases with no gene match: 8. The CDR3 totals 15 residues.

This clonotype was seen only a few times. V and J are TRBV29-1 and TRBJ2-4; D not certain. The V gene's germline CDR1 is SQVTM and CDR2 ANQGSEA. The CDR3 consists of 13 residues. Trimming removed 5 bases from V and 3 bases from J, with 11 bases in between. The CDR3 DNA reads TGCAGCGTTTCCGATCCTAGCAAAAACATTCAGTACTTC. Amino acid sequence: CSVSDPSKNIQYF. Variable domain in full (rest from reference TRBV29-1 and TRBJ2-4): SAVISQKPSRDICQRGTSLTIQCQVDSQVTMMFWYRQQPGQSLTLIATANQGSEATYESGFVIDKFPISRPNLTFSTLTVSNMSPEDSSIYLCSVSDPSKNIQYFGAGTRLSVL.

The chain employs TRBV7-3 and TRBJ2-7; D tentatively fits TRBD1 or TRBD2 (5 bases each). The CDR3 is 15 residues long. Trimming shortened V by 2 bases and J by 2 bases, and 13 bases separated the two germline ends. Germline CDR1 reads SGHTA; CDR2 reads FQGTGA. CDR3 bases: TGTGCCAGCAGCTTAGCCGGGACCCCCACCTACGAGCAGTACTTC. This translates into CASSLAGTPTYEQYF.

This clonotype is a singleton in its sample. V usage is TRBV5-1 and J usage is TRBJ1-1; tentative D call: TRBD1 (5 bases). This CDR3 is built from 15 residues. With 4 bases removed from V and 1 base from J, the gap between germline ends came to 14 bases. From germline, CDR1 is SGHRS and CDR2 YFSETQ. Here the CDR3 reads CASSPRTLQNTEAFF. CDR3 DNA: TGCGCCAGCAGCCCCAGGACACTCCAGAACACTGAAGCTTTCTTT.

This chain links TRBV24-1 with TRBJ1-2; D gene ambiguous. CDR3 length equals 13 residues. Trimming took off 4 bases at V and 1 base at J, with 6 bases between the two ends. The V gene's germline CDR1 is KGHDR and CDR2 SFDVKD. The CDR3 here is CATSEGNNYGYTF. The CDR3 DNA reads as TGTGCCACCAGTGAGGGCAATAACTATGGCTACACCTTC.

The gene calls are TRBV12-3 or TRBV12-4 and TRBJ2-7; a weak D match, TRBD1 (6 bases). The CDR3 is made up of 15 amino acids. The V end was cut by 6 bases, the J end by 0 bases, with 15 bases between. CDR3 amino acids: CASSTSTGSSYEQYF. The CDR3 DNA sequence: TGTGCCAGCAGCACTTCGACAGGATCCTCCTACGAGCAGTACTTC.

Here the CDR3 reads CASRLNYPDTQYF. CDR3 nucleotide sequence: TGTGCCAGCAGACTCAACTACCCAGATACGCAGTATTTT. This sequence joins TRBV28 and TRBJ2-3; D is unresolved. This CDR3 is built from 13 residues. Germline CDR1 and CDR2: MDHEN and SYDVKM. V lost 6 bases and J 4 bases, leaving 11 bases between the germline ends.

This clonotype turned up a few times. This chain uses TRBV6-4 with TRBJ2-3, with 9 bases that match TRBD2. Per germline, CDR1 MRHNA and CDR2 SNTAGT. The length of the CDR3 is 15 residues. Trimming cost V 6 bases and J 1 base; bases outside gene matches: 5. The CDR3 region is CASSLRLAGTDTQYF. The CDR3 DNA reads as TGTGCCAGCAGCCTCCGACTAGCGGGCACAGATACGCAGTATTTT.

CDR3 bases: TGTGCCAGCAGAAACAGGGGGCTGAACTATGAGCAGTTCTTC. Residues: CASRNRGLNYEQFF. V gene TRBV2 combines with J gene TRBJ2-1; 9 positions agree with TRBD1. Germline V CDR1 and CDR2: SNHLY, FYNNEI. The CDR3 spans 14 residues. The V segment lost 6 bases and the J segment 8 bases; nucleotides outside the gene matches: 8.